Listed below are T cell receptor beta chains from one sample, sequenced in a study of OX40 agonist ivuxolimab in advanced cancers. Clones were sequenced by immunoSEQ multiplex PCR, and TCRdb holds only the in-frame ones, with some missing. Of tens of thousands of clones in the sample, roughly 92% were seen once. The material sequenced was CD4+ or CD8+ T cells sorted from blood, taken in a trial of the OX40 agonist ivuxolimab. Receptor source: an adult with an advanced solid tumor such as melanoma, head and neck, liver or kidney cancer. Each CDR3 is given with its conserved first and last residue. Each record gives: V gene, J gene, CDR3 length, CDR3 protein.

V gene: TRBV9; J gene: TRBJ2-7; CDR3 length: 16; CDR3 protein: CASSVEPAGGWVEQYF
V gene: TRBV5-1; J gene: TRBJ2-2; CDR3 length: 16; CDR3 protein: CASSLGTNLGTGELFF
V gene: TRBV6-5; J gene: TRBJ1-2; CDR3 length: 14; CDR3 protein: CASSYLSGASGYTF
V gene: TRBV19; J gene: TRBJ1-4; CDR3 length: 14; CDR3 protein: CASRGTGGDEKLFF
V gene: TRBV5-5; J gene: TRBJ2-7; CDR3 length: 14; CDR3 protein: CASGGTEPYYEQYF
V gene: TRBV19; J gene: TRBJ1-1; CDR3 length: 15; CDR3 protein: CASSFLGTRNTEAFF
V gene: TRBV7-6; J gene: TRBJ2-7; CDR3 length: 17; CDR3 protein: CASSSTRRLAPGGEQYF
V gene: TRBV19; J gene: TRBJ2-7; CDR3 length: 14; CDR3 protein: CASRRGQGAHEQYF
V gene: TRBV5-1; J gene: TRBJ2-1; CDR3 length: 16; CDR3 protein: CASSLDGAGSYNEQFF
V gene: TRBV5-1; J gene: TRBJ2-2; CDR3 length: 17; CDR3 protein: CASSSPPGTGNTGELFF